The 26 T cell receptor beta chains below come from one sample, sequenced in a study of T cell responses to AZD1222 COVID-19 vaccine. Measured with immunoSEQ multiplex PCR; TCRdb has only the in-frame clones, and not every one. The table has roughly 150,000 clones, roughly 90% seen once. Sequencing used peripheral blood, obtained on day 0 of AZD1222 vaccination. Receptor source: an adult in good health.

The rearrangement uses TRBV27 and TRBJ2-5; TRBD1 matches at 8 bases. J gave up 5 bases and V 2 bases, and 7 bases lay outside the gene matches. The length of the CDR3 is 15 residues. Germline CDR1 and CDR2: MNHEY and SMNVEV (reference sequence). CDR3 sequence: CASSLAGGAWETQYF. The CDR3 region has the DNA TGTGCCAGCAGTTTAGCAGGGGGCGCGTGGGAGACCCAGTACTTC.

This chain connects TRBV19 to TRBJ1-4, with TRBD1 identical over 7 bases. This CDR3 is 15 amino acids long. The V and J ends lost 3 bases and 7 bases, in that order; junction bases with no gene match: 8. Germline loops: CDR1 LNHDA, CDR2 SQIVND (reference sequence). CDR3 in amino acids: CASSIGAGGIEKLFF. In DNA form, the CDR3 reads TGTGCCAGTAGTATTGGTGCAGGGGGTATTGAAAAACTGTTTTTT.

The V call is TRBV11-3, the J call TRBJ2-3, with D unclear. The CDR3 extends over 12 amino acids. Between the trimmed V and J ends, which lost 1 base and 3 bases, there was a span of 2 bases. The germline gives CDR1 SGHNT, CDR2 YENEEA. CDR3 loop: CASSLGTDTQYF. The CDR3 coding sequence is TGTGCCAGCAGCTTAGGGACAGATACGCAGTATTTT.

The chain carries TRBV7-8 and TRBJ2-7; 8 bases map to TRBD1. Trimming cost V 0 bases and J 6 bases; bases outside gene matches: 10. This CDR3 has 16 residues. Germline V gene lookup returns CDR1 SGHVS and CDR2 FQNEAQ. The DNA for the CDR3 is TGTGCCAGCAGCTTAGCCGGGACAGGTCAGGGAGGCGAGCAGTACTTC. Residues: CASSLAGTGQGGEQYF.

V is TRBV6-5 and J is TRBJ2-7; 8 nucleotides align to TRBD2. Trimming cost V 0 bases and J 5 bases; bases outside gene matches: 6. CDR1 is MNHEY, CDR2 SVGAGI, per germline. The CDR3 consists of 15 residues. The CDR3 DNA reads as TGTGCCAGCAGTTACTCGATAATAGCGGGGAACGAGCAGTACTTC. This gives the protein CASSYSIIAGNEQYF.

The J gene is TRBJ2-3, the V gene TRBV10-1; possibly TRBD1 or TRBD2 for D (5 bases each). Germline-derived CDR1 and CDR2 are WNHNN and SYGVQD (reference sequence). V lost 2 bases and J lost 7, with 19 bases in between. The CDR3 sequence is 16 residues long. As DNA, the CDR3 is TGCGCCAGCAGTGAGACACTCCGGGGCCTAGTCCATACGCAGTATTTT. This codes for CASSETLRGLVHTQYF.

This chain uses TRBV29-1 with TRBJ1-1, with D hard to call. The CDR3 covers 13 residues. Germline values: CDR1 SQVTM, CDR2 ANQGSEA. Trimming removed 2 bases from V and 7 bases from J, with 14 bases in between. The chain's CDR3 is CSVELPLVGEAFF. The CDR3 bases are TGCAGCGTTGAATTACCCTTGGTGGGTGAAGCTTTCTTT.

The chain has TRBV7-9 and TRBJ2-3, with unresolved D. Trimming left V 0 bases short and J 6 bases short, with 10 bases between. CDR3 size: 14 residues. Per the germline V gene, CDR1 is SEHNR and CDR2 is FQNEAQ (reference sequence). CDR3 in DNA: TGTGCCAGCAGCTTAGCAGTTCCCGAGGATACGCAGTATTTT. As protein: CASSLAVPEDTQYF.

The chain joins TRBV18 to TRBJ1-5, with 11 bases matching TRBD1. The germline V gene has CDR1 KGHSH and CDR2 LQKENI. The CDR3 is 17 residues long. Trimming removed 2 bases from V and 5 bases from J; junction bases left unmatched: 8. The CDR3 DNA reads as TGTGCCAGCTCACCAGCCGGACAGGGGGCGCGGTATCAGCCCCAGCATTTT. Its protein product is CASSPAGQGARYQPQHF.

The chain couples TRBV24-1 to TRBJ2-3, with 9 bases lining up with TRBD2. Losses at the gene ends were 3 bases for V and 2 bases for J; bases not matched to a gene: 2. This CDR3 spans 15 amino acids. Germline assignment: CDR1 KGHDR and CDR2 SFDVKD. The CDR3 sequence is CATSDRTSATDTQYF. The CDR3, as DNA: TGTGCCACCAGTGATCGGACTAGCGCCACAGATACGCAGTATTTT.

This clone was observed a single time. The chain has TRBV2 and TRBJ2-1; D is undetermined. Per germline, CDR1 SNHLY and CDR2 FYNNEI. V lost 4 bases, J lost 6 bases, and 10 bases lay in between. The CDR3 has 13 amino acids. CDR3 amino acids: CASSVVGRNEQFF. The DNA of the CDR3 is TGTGCCAGCAGTGTAGTCGGCCGCAATGAGCAGTTCTTC.

V usage is TRBV11-2 and J usage is TRBJ1-1; D uncertain. Per the germline V gene, CDR1 is SGHAT and CDR2 is FQNNGV. The CDR3 extends over 18 amino acids. Trimming removed 5 bases from V and 3 bases from J, with 25 bases in between. CDR3 protein: CASSPTEGLFSGYTEAFF. The CDR3 coding sequence is TGTGCCAGCAGCCCTACGGAGGGTTTATTTTCTGGGTACACTGAAGCTTTCTTT.

The V and J genes are TRBV7-6 and TRBJ1-5; 8 nucleotides align to TRBD1. CDR3 length equals 19 residues. Germline V gene data show CDR1 as SGHVS and CDR2 as FNYEAQ. With 6 bases clipped from V and 0 bases from J, the junction kept 16 bases outside the gene matches. The CDR3 spells CASRSKSGQASYSNQPQHF. As DNA, the CDR3 is TGTGCCAGCAGGAGTAAGTCGGGACAGGCCTCCTATAGCAATCAGCCCCAGCATTTT.

The V gene is TRBV19, the J gene TRBJ1-5, with D perhaps TRBD1 (6 bases). Trimming stripped 11 bases from V and 0 bases from J, with 14 bases between. This CDR3 comprises 14 residues. In germline, CDR1 is LNHDA, CDR2 SQIVND (reference sequence). In nucleotides, the CDR3 is TGTGCCGGTCGAAAGACAGGTAGCAATCAGCCCCAGCATTTT. Amino acids: CAGRKTGSNQPQHF.

This clone was detected only once. V gene TRBV2 combines with J gene TRBJ2-7; 9 bases are a match to TRBD1. Unmatched junction bases numbered 5, after V lost 7 bases and J lost 1 base. This CDR3 contains 14 residues. Germline CDR1 reads SNHLY; CDR2 reads FYNNEI. The CDR3 region is CASTRQGVSYEQYF. CDR3 DNA: TGTGCCAGCACCCGACAGGGGGTGTCCTACGAGCAGTACTTC.

J is TRBJ1-4 and V is TRBV29-1, with D unclear. Trimming took off 4 bases at V and 0 bases at J, with 12 bases between the two ends. CDR1 is SQVTM and CDR2 is ANQGSEA in the germline V gene. This CDR3 has 15 residues. The CDR3 DNA sequence: TGCAGCGTTGTGGTCCAGGCGTCAACTAATGAAAAACTGTTTTTT. It is translated as CSVVVQASTNEKLFF.

This chain connects TRBV7-9 to TRBJ1-4; 11 bases match TRBD1. The CDR3 contains 15 residues. Germline V gene data show CDR1 as SEHNR and CDR2 as FQNEAQ (reference sequence). J gave up 8 bases and V 5 bases, and 7 bases lay outside the gene matches. The CDR3 region has the DNA TGTGCCAGCAGCAGTGGACAGGGGGCACGGGAAAAACTGTTTTTT. Protein: CASSSGQGAREKLFF.

The rearrangement uses TRBV7-8 and TRBJ1-2; 7 nucleotides align to TRBD1. This CDR3 has 14 residues. V was pared by 2 bases and J by 8 bases, with 8 bases of the junction left unmatched. The V gene's germline CDR1 is SGHVS and CDR2 FQNEAQ. Written as DNA, the CDR3 is TGTGCCAGCAGCTTAAGGTTTAGACAGGGAGGCTACACCTTC. It is translated as CASSLRFRQGGYTF.

V gene TRBV9 combines with J gene TRBJ2-2; the D is unclear. The CDR3 spans 13 residues. Germline V gene sequence: CDR1 SGDLS, CDR2 YYNGEE. The germline V and J ends were trimmed by 5 bases and 5 bases, with 10 bases remaining between them. DNA of the CDR3: TGTGCCAGCAGATCCCCTGTTACCGGGGAGCTGTTTTTT. This codes for CASRSPVTGELFF.

The rearrangement uses TRBV5-1 and TRBJ2-5; a weak D match, TRBD1 (6 bases). The V gene's germline CDR1 is SGHRS and CDR2 YFSETQ. This CDR3 is built from 15 residues. The V gene lost 4 bases and the J gene lost 4 bases, with 17 bases spanning the gap. The CDR3: CASSTSPSRGETQYF. The CDR3 DNA is TGCGCCAGCAGCACATCTCCCTCCAGGGGAGAGACCCAGTACTTC.

V gene TRBV19 combines with J gene TRBJ1-2, with 8 nucleotides matching TRBD1. With 5 bases clipped from V and 5 bases from J, the junction kept 10 bases outside the gene matches. The CDR3 has 15 amino acids. Germline V gene sequence: CDR1 LNHDA, CDR2 SQIVND (reference sequence). CDR3 sequence reads: CASSSPGTGDYGYTF. CDR3 DNA sequence: TGTGCCAGTAGTTCCCCCGGGACAGGAGATTATGGCTACACCTTC.

This rearrangement joins TRBV7-2 to TRBJ2-7, with D perhaps matching TRBD1 or TRBD2 (5 bases each). Trimming stripped 1 base from V and 5 bases from J, with 9 bases between. Germline CDR1 SGHTA, CDR2 FQGNSA. This CDR3 contains 13 residues. CDR3 in amino acids: CASSLVRGHEQYF. As DNA, the CDR3 is TGTGCCAGCAGCTTAGTTCGGGGCCACGAGCAGTACTTC.

The chain recombines TRBV19 with TRBJ2-2, with unresolved D. The germline V gene has CDR1 LNHDA and CDR2 SQIVND (reference sequence). Trimming left V 6 bases short and J 4 bases short, with 12 bases between. The CDR3 is 14 amino acids. The CDR3 sequence: CASSHPGRTGELFF. CDR3 nucleotide sequence: TGTGCCAGTAGCCACCCTGGGCGCACCGGGGAGCTGTTTTTT.

J is TRBJ2-3 and V is TRBV15, with D perhaps TRBD2 (5 bases). Trimming removed 1 base at V and 5 bases at J, with 7 bases between. Germline CDR1 is LNHNV and CDR2 is YYDKDF (reference sequence). The CDR3 extends over 13 amino acids. CDR3 region: CATSRVGEDTQYF. The CDR3 DNA sequence: TGTGCCACCAGCAGAGTCGGGGAAGATACGCAGTATTTT.

The chain is built from TRBV5-1 and TRBJ2-3, with a tentative D call TRBD2 (5 bases). Germline V gene lookup returns CDR1 SGHRS and CDR2 YFSETQ. The CDR3 runs to 14 residues. Deletions cut 2 bases from V and 3 bases from J, with 10 bases between. The DNA for the CDR3 is TGCGCCAGCAGCTTCGAGGTAGCGACAGATACGCAGTATTTT. This codes for CASSFEVATDTQYF.

The chain is built from TRBV6-1 and TRBJ1-1; perhaps TRBD1 as D (5 bases). V lost 2 bases and J 4 bases, leaving 14 bases between the germline ends. The germline CDR1 and CDR2 sequences are MNHNS and SASEGT. The CDR3 totals 15 residues. CDR3 protein: CASSEWGGGTTEAFF. CDR3 coding DNA: TGTGCCAGCAGTGAATGGGGTGGCGGGACCACTGAAGCTTTCTTT.